This TCR beta chain was recorded in a study of identifying expanded T cells in peripheral blood. Sequencing used immunoSEQ multiplex PCR; TCRdb keeps in-frame clones, though not all of them. The sample includes fewer than 80,000 clones, under 85% of them seen just once. Details on this clone: The antigen is not known.

CDR3 size: 14 residues. V gave up 9 bases and J gave up 2 bases, with 17 bases separating them. Germline CDR1 reads SGHVS; CDR2 reads FQNEAQ. Study-level findings and limits: Over about two and four weeks, about 16.4 and 19 clones changed, versus roughly 1.1 between replicates. Across healthy donors, higher total template counts meant significantly greater approximately two-week count variance.

No infections or other immune events were documented during collection. This TCR was sampled from a person aged 18 to 70 in good health. This rearrangement joins TRBV7-8 to TRBJ2-7, with TRBD1 as a possible D gene (5 bases). The sample was blood. CDR3 DNA sequence: TGTGCCAGTTCAAGGTCAGGGCGAACCTACGAGCAGTACGTC. Its translation is CASSRSGRTYEQYV.